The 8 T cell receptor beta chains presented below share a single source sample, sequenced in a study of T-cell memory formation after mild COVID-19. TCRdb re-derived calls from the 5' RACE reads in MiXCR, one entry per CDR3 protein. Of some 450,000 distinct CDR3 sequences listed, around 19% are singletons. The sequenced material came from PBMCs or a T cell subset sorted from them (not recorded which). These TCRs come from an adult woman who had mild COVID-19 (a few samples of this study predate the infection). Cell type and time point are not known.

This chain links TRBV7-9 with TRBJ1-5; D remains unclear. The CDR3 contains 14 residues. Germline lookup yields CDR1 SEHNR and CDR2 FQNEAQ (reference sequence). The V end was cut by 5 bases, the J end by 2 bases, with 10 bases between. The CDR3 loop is CASSPIGGNQPQHF. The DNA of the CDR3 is TGTGCCAGCAGCCCCATTGGGGGCAATCAGCCCCAGCATTTT.

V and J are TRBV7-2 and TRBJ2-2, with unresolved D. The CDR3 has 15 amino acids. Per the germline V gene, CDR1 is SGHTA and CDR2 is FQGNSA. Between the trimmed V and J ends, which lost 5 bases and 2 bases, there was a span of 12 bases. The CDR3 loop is CASSALMTNTGELFF. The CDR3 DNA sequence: TGTGCCAGCAGCGCCTTAATGACCAACACCGGGGAGCTGTTTTTT.

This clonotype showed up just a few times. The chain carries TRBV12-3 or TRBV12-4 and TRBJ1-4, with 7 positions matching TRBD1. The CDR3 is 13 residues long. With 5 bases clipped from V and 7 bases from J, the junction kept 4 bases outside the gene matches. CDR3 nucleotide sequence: TGTGCCAGCAGTGGGACAGCCCGTGAAAAACTGTTTTTT. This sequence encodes CASSGTAREKLFF.

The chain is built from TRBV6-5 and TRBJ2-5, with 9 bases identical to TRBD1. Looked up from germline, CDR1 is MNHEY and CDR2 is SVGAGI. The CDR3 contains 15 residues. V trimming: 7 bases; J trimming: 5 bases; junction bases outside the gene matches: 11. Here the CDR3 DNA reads TGTGCCAGCACTCCTTGGACAGGGGATAGCGAGACCCAGTACTTC. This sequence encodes CASTPWTGDSETQYF.

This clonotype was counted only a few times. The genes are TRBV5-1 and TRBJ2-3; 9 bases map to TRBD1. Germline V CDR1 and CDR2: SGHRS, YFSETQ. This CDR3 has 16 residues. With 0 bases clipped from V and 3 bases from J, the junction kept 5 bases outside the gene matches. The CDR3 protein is CASSLVTGGATDTQYF. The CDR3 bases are TGCGCCAGCAGCTTGGTCACAGGGGGCGCGACAGATACGCAGTATTTT.

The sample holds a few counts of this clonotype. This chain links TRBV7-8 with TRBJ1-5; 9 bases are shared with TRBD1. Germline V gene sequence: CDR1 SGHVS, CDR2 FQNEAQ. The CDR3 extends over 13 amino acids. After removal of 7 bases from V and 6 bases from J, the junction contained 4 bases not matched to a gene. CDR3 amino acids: CASTDRGGQPQHF. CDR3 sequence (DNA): TGTGCCAGCACGGACAGGGGAGGTCAGCCCCAGCATTTT.

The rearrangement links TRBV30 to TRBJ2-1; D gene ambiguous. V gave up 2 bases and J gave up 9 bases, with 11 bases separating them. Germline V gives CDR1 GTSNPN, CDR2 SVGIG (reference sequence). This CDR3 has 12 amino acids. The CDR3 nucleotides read TGTGCCTGGAGTATCCGGTTAGGTGAGCAGTTCTTC. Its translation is CAWSIRLGEQFF.

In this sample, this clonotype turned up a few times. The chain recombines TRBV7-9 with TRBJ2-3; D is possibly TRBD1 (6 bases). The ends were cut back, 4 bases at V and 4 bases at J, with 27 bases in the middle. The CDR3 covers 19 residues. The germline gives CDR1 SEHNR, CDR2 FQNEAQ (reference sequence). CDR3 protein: CASSSSFVRLGTSADTQYF. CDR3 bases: TGTGCCAGCAGCTCCTCTTTTGTACGGCTGGGGACATCCGCAGATACGCAGTATTTT.